This record looks at one TCR beta chain sequence and its context. Its antigen is not identified. These data belong to a study of cytomegalovirus exposure and HLA in healthy donors. Whole-study results and caveats: V- and J-gene trimming of TCR beta was linked (in a later analysis) to a missense DCLRE1C variant. A later analysis reportedly found that, within productive TCRs, an Asian-associated ancestry cluster had fewer N-insertions than the mean observed across the approximately 700 donors. It emerged from a later analysis that several of the most significant clusters appeared to be linked to common viral pathogens. In an earlier analysis, about 87% or about 30%: the productive usage of most TCR beta V segments.

Primers included in the PCR were 60 Vbeta and 13 Jbeta primers. Repertoires were generated with immunoSEQ multiplex PCR, while TCRdb's copy carries only in-frame clones and drops some. This table has about 200,000 clones, 75% to 85% appearing once. Losses at the gene ends were 4 bases for V and 7 bases for J; bases not matched to a gene: 10. Germline V CDR1 and CDR2: SQVTM, ANQGSEA. This CDR3 contains 14 residues. Input material: PBMCs. The V call is TRBV29-1, the J call TRBJ1-5; 7 nucleotides agree with TRBD1. This clonotype was obtained from a woman aged 45-59 years in good health and CMV-seropositive. CDR3 region: CSVGPGGRGQPQHF. The CDR3 DNA is TGCAGCGTTGGGCCAGGGGGAAGAGGGCAGCCCCAGCATTTT.